This TCR beta chain is drawn from a study of T cells in Graves' hyperthyroidism and ophthalmopathy (dated by TCRdb to the late 2010s). Study-wide context: A discovery cohort of about a hundred patients, roughly 45 with Graves' ophthalmopathy and 57 with stable Graves' hyperthyroidism, was used to find distinguishing TCR V-J signatures. Whether ophthalmopathy could be predicted prospectively was tested in an independent validation cohort made up of fewer than 20 hyperthyroidism patients plus 17 patients who later progressed to ophthalmopathy. The 90 to 100 discovery patients were randomly split 7:3 into training and test sets. Thyroid tissue and blood T-cell repertoires from several Graves' hyperthyroidism patients were also compared in the study. After blood sampling, hyperthyroidism patients were treated with methimazole at a starting dose of 30 mg daily, and ophthalmopathy patients were treated with high-dose intravenous methylprednisolone. TCR Vbeta CDR3 sequencing of 120 to 150 peripheral blood samples (roughly 43 ophthalmopathy, under 80 hyperthyroidism and approximately 17 progressor patients) is reported in the paper.

What the study reported, not specific to this receptor: Sample size was not statistically predetermined, and investigators were not blinded to group allocation. A 13 V-J signature model separated ophthalmopathy from stable hyperthyroidism, with about 90% sensitivity and approximately 81% specificity in cross-validation and 80%/75% in testing. In validation, the model predicted progression to ophthalmopathy with 65% to 71% sensitivity and around 72% specificity, a median of roughly seven months before onset. Most expanded thyroid clonotypes (frequency above 0.001) were also detected in blood, suggesting blood repertoires may reflect thyroid immune responses.

Stable Graves' hyperthyroidism was defined as no progression to ophthalmopathy during 18 months of follow-up. Hyperthyroidism patients were aged 18 to 65 years and newly diagnosed, with disease duration of less than 2 months. Any patient with an uncontrolled infection, another autoimmune disease, pregnancy or lactation was excluded. Diagnoses were based on clinical symptoms, serum thyroxine and TRAb, thyroid ultrasound and orbital computed tomography. Total RNA was extracted with Trizol reagent, and quality was checked on an Agilent 2100 Bioanalyzer. CDR1 and CDR2 are drawn from the germline V gene: ENHRY, SYGVKD. The CDR3 sequence holds 14 residues, the cysteine and phenylalanine included. Left in the record is the CDR3 DNA by itself, 42 bases read in frame from the first base. The TCR beta CDR3 regions were amplified from RNA transcripts. A first-round RT-PCR of the TCR CDR3 used the HTBI primer set with the Qiagen OneStep RT-PCR kit. The libraries were constructed in a second round of multiplex PCR and then size-selected and purified. Paired-end sequencing of the libraries was performed with 100 bp reads on an Illumina HiSeq2000. The authors' pipeline ran thus. SOAPnuke was used to process the raw data, throwing out any read that contained adapters or uncalled bases, had a mean Phred below 15, or lacked an exact constant-primer or identifier match. COPE v1.2.5 was used to merge high-quality paired reads, and clonotypes were defined as unique nucleotide sequences. MiTCR v1.1 was used to align clonotypes to the IMGT TRBV, TRBD and TRBJ reference segments. The analysis included only V-J combinations with a frequency above 0.0001, which together covered approximately 99% of the repertoires. A TCS score was defined as the ratio between F50 (clonal expansion) and ExV (chaos), using BLOSUM62-based TCRdist between CDR3 peptides within each V-J. Welch's t-statistics and random forest reduced some 510 V-J features to 10 to 15, which were used in a naive Bayes classifier (R e1071). Using fastp at Q25 and MiXCR, TCRdb reprocessed the public reads and kept productive beta chains. Each record represents a unique CDR3 protein, reported with the most common genes and DNA among its rows. In this record, the V and J calls reflect TCRdb's handling and not the investigators' own analysis. A total of a few hundred thousand distinct CDR3 sequences appear in this sample, around 42% of them only once. The ten largest clonotypes hold roughly 8.2% of the sample.

Details on this clonotype: Its specific antigen is unknown. The junction shows a germline mismatch at one end, possibly a read error.

The sequenced sample was peripheral blood or thyroid tissue (not recorded which). The clonotype originates from a young woman with Graves' hyperthyroidism. Donor details come from another sample of the same person, matched by shared clones. Rearrangement joined TRBV10-3 to TRBJ2-7; 9 of the junction bases match TRBD1. The CDR3 protein: CASSWGTGPVEQYF. The DNA sequence is TGTGCCAGCAGTTGGGGGACAGGGCCGGTCGAGCAGTACTTC.